The 32 T cell receptor beta chains listed next were all sequenced from one sample in a study of OX40 agonist ivuxolimab in advanced cancers. Sequencing was performed with immunoSEQ multiplex PCR; in TCRdb, only in-frame clones are kept and a portion is missing. Of about 110,000 clones in the sample, around 93% were seen once. This specimen was CD4+ or CD8+ T cells sorted from blood, taken in a trial of the OX40 agonist ivuxolimab. The receptor source for this set is an adult with an advanced solid tumor such as melanoma, head and neck, liver or kidney cancer.

The rearrangement joins TRBV25-1 to TRBJ2-7; tentatively, D is TRBD1 (5 bases). Germline CDR1 reads MGHDK; CDR2 reads SYGVNS. Trimming took 4 bases from V and 3 from J, leaving 13 bases between them. This CDR3 spans 14 amino acids. CDR3 nucleotides: TGTGCCAGCAGTGCCTCAGGAAGGGGCTACGAGCAGTACTTC. This gives the protein CASSASGRGYEQYF.

The V and J genes are TRBV7-6 and TRBJ2-5; 7 nucleotides match TRBD1. V was pared by 2 bases and J by 4 bases, with 7 bases of the junction left unmatched. The CDR3 is 15 residues long. The V gene's germline CDR1 is SGHVS and CDR2 FNYEAQ. The CDR3 DNA is TGTGCCAGCAGCTTATTTGGACAGGCCCCAGAGACCCAGTACTTC. Translating gives CASSLFGQAPETQYF.

This chain connects TRBV11-3 to TRBJ2-7; tentative D call: TRBD1 (6 bases). Trimming stripped 5 bases from V and 6 bases from J, with 17 bases between. The CDR3 has 14 residues. Germline values: CDR1 SGHNT, CDR2 YENEEA. Here the CDR3 DNA reads TGTGCCAGCAGCCCGACAGGTGCGGTCCCCGAGCAGTACTTC. Encoded protein: CASSPTGAVPEQYF. The full variable domain, with the rest looked up from reference TRBV11-3 and TRBJ2-7, is EAGVVQSPRYKIIEKKQPVAFWCNPISGHNTLYWYLQNLGQGPELLIRYENEEAVDDSQLPKDRFSAERLKGVDSTLKIQPAELGDSAVYLCASSPTGAVPEQYFGPGTRLTVT.

V gene TRBV6-5 combines with J gene TRBJ2-6; no firm D call. The CDR3 spans 13 residues. The V gene's germline CDR1 is MNHEY and CDR2 SVGAGI. The V and J ends lost 10 bases and 0 bases respectively, with 7 bases between them. CDR3 bases: TGTGCCATCTCTCGCTCTGGGGCCAACGTCCTGACTTTC. The encoded protein is CAISRSGANVLTF.

This rearrangement joins TRBV5-3 to TRBJ2-2, with no clear D. TRBV5-3 is noted as an ORF with a role that remains uncertain. The germline V and J ends were trimmed by 6 bases and 7 bases, with 7 bases remaining between them. CDR3 length equals 11 residues. The CDR3 loop reads CARTVDGELFF. The CDR3 DNA sequence: TGTGCCAGAACCGTAGACGGGGAGCTGTTTTTT.

The chain employs TRBV11-3 and TRBJ2-3; TRBD2 matches 9 bases. Germline CDR1 and CDR2: SGHNT and YENEEA. This CDR3 contains 13 residues. V shed 5 bases and J 6 bases; nucleotides not matched to a gene: 3. The DNA of the CDR3 is TGTGCCAGCAGCGAAACTAGCGGGGATACGCAGTATTTT. Its translation: CASSETSGDTQYF.

This chain joins TRBV10-3 and TRBJ2-5; tentative D call: TRBD1 (5 bases). V was trimmed by 4 bases and J by 1 base, leaving 7 bases between them. CDR3 length equals 13 residues. Germline-derived CDR1 and CDR2 are ENHRY and SYGVKD. CDR3 sequence: CAISATGQETQYF. CDR3 coding DNA: TGTGCCATCAGTGCCACAGGCCAAGAGACCCAGTACTTC.

The rearrangement uses TRBV5-4 and TRBJ1-3; 8 bases agree with TRBD1. Germline V CDR1 and CDR2: SGHNT, YYREEE (reference sequence). V shed 3 bases and J 4 bases; nucleotides not matched to a gene: 15. The CDR3 loop spans 18 amino acids. CDR3 nucleotides: TGTGCCAGCAGCTCGGGGGTCCCGGGGACAGGTGCCGGAAACACCATATATTTT. The encoded protein is CASSSGVPGTGAGNTIYF.

This chain uses TRBV30 with TRBJ2-3; 10 bases are shared with TRBD2. The junction had 8 bases not matched to a gene; V was cut back by 3 bases and J by 2 bases. The CDR3 length is 16 residues. CDR1 is GTSNPN, CDR2 SVGIG, per germline (reference sequence). The DNA of the CDR3 is TGTGCCTGGAGCCGAGGACTAGCGGAACACACAGATACGCAGTATTTT. Amino acid sequence: CAWSRGLAEHTDTQYF.

This clone was recorded once. The rearrangement uses TRBV2 and TRBJ1-5; no reliable D call. This CDR3 region has 15 residues. Germline lookup yields CDR1 SNHLY and CDR2 FYNNEI. V was trimmed by 2 bases and J by 0 bases, leaving 8 bases between them. The CDR3 sequence is CASSEQPLSNQPQHF. In DNA form, the CDR3 reads TGTGCCAGCAGTGAACAGCCCCTTAGCAATCAGCCCCAGCATTTT.

The chain links TRBV6-6 to TRBJ2-7; no definite D call. The CDR3 sequence is 12 residues long. V shed 4 bases and J shed 3 bases, with 7 bases lying between them. CDR1 is MNHNY, CDR2 SVGAGI, per germline (reference sequence). The CDR3 DNA reads TGTGCCAGCAGTTCGCTAAGCTACGAGCAGTACTTC. This encodes CASSSLSYEQYF.

On this clone itself: The sample holds other DNA sequences that translate to the same CDR3. The genes are TRBV11-3 and TRBJ1-3, with TRBD1 matching 8 bases. Germline V gene lookup returns CDR1 SGHNT and CDR2 YENEEA. This CDR3 comprises 15 residues. V was clipped by 5 bases and J by 2 bases; unmatched bases: 5. CDR3 DNA: TGTGCCAGCAGCCCCGGACAGGGTCCTGGAAACACCATATATTTT. It yields the protein CASSPGQGPGNTIYF.

The V call is TRBV7-9, the J call TRBJ1-2, with D tentatively TRBD1 (5 bases). Trimming cost V 5 bases and J 7 bases, with 20 bases left between them. Germline-derived CDR1 and CDR2 are SEHNR and FQNEAQ (reference sequence). The CDR3 is 15 amino acids. The CDR3 coding sequence is TGTGCCAGCAGCCCAAGACAGACGAGTCTCTTTGGCTACACCTTC. As protein: CASSPRQTSLFGYTF.

The DNA for the CDR3 is TGTGCCAGCAGCGCACGACAGGGTGCGGAGACCCAGTACTTC. It yields the protein CASSARQGAETQYF. This chain links TRBV7-9 with TRBJ2-5; TRBD1 aligns across 7 bases. CDR3 length: 14 residues. With V trimmed by 5 bases and J by 5 bases, 8 bases remained unmatched. Looked up from germline, CDR1 is SEHNR and CDR2 is FQNEAQ (reference sequence).

The chain joins TRBV18 to TRBJ2-1, with 10 bases lining up with TRBD2. This CDR3 comprises 15 residues. V lost 3 bases, J lost 2 bases, and 1 base stayed unmatched. Germline V gene lookup returns CDR1 KGHSH and CDR2 LQKENI. CDR3 coding DNA: TGTGCCAGCTCACCTAGCGGGGGGACCTACAATGAGCAGTTCTTC. Amino acid sequence: CASSPSGGTYNEQFF.

The chain recombines TRBV11-3 with TRBJ2-5; D gene ambiguous. Trimming shortened V by 5 bases and J by 0 bases, and 13 bases separated the two germline ends. CDR3 length: 15 residues. CDR1 and CDR2 (germline): SGHNT, YENEEA. The CDR3 DNA is TGTGCCAGCAGCCCCGGTGTGGACGACCAAGAGACCCAGTACTTC. It is translated as CASSPGVDDQETQYF. The full variable domain, with the rest looked up from reference TRBV11-3 and TRBJ2-5, is EAGVVQSPRYKIIEKKQPVAFWCNPISGHNTLYWYLQNLGQGPELLIRYENEEAVDDSQLPKDRFSAERLKGVDSTLKIQPAELGDSAVYLCASSPGVDDQETQYFGPGTRLLVL.

This clone was picked up one time. The chain combines TRBV7-3 with TRBJ2-7; D possibly corresponds to TRBD1 (6 bases). Deletions cut 2 bases from V and 5 bases from J, with 13 bases between. Per the germline V gene, CDR1 is SGHTA and CDR2 is FQGTGA. The CDR3 has 14 residues. CDR3 in DNA: TGTGCCAGCAGCTTAGACAGGACGCGCGACGAGCAGTACTTC. Translated, it gives CASSLDRTRDEQYF.

V gene TRBV10-3 combines with J gene TRBJ2-1; 10 bases line up with TRBD1. Trimming took 2 bases from V and 4 from J; bases not matched to a gene: 2. Germline CDR1 is ENHRY and CDR2 is SYGVKD. This CDR3 region has 15 residues. The CDR3 is CAISEDRGQYNEQFF. The CDR3 DNA is TGTGCCATCAGTGAGGACAGGGGGCAATACAATGAGCAGTTCTTC.

The V and J genes are TRBV30 and TRBJ1-3; tentative D call: TRBD1 (5 bases). The germline V gene encodes CDR1 GTSNPN and CDR2 SVGIG (reference sequence). V was shortened by 3 bases and J by 2 bases, with 11 bases between the two germline ends. The CDR3 consists of 14 residues. The chain's CDR3 is CAWRGRGAGNTIYF. The CDR3 DNA is TGTGCCTGGAGGGGGCGCGGGGCTGGAAACACCATATATTTT. Supplemented by reference TRBV30 and TRBJ1-3, the full variable domain reads SQTIHQWPATLVQPVGSPLSLECTVEGTSNPNLYWYRQAAGRGLQLLFYSVGIGQISSEVPQNLSASRPQDRQFILSSKKLLLSDSGFYLCAWRGRGAGNTIYFGEGSWLTVV.

The rearrangement uses TRBV7-9 and TRBJ2-3; D is possibly TRBD1 or TRBD2 (6 bases each). The CDR3 loop spans 13 amino acids. Trimming removed 7 bases from V and 4 bases from J, with 12 bases in between. Germline values: CDR1 SEHNR, CDR2 FQNEAQ (reference sequence). The CDR3 sequence is CASIRGAADTQYF. The CDR3 coding sequence is TGTGCCAGCATAAGGGGGGCCGCAGATACGCAGTATTTT.

The rearrangement links TRBV9 to TRBJ2-6; D not resolved. Germline V gene sequence: CDR1 SGDLS, CDR2 YYNGEE. The germline V and J ends were trimmed by 7 bases and 5 bases, with 22 bases remaining between them. This CDR3 has 17 residues. The CDR3 DNA follows: TGTGCCAGCGTAGTATTGTACAAACAAAGTCGGGCCAACGTCCTGACTTTC. Amino acid sequence: CASVVLYKQSRANVLTF. The whole variable domain, filled in from reference TRBV9 and TRBJ2-6, reads DSGVTQTPKHLITATGQRVTLRCSPRSGDLSVYWYQQSLDQGLQFLIQYYNGEERAKGNILERFSAQQFPDLHSELNLSSLELGDSALYFCASVVLYKQSRANVLTFGAGSRLTVL.

The V and J genes are TRBV12-5 and TRBJ2-7; the match to TRBD2 covers 8 bases. Germline CDR1 and CDR2: LGHNT and FRNRAP. This CDR3 contains 12 residues. J gave up 6 bases and V 4 bases, and 2 bases lay outside the gene matches. The CDR3 sequence: CASGSSGSEQYF. The CDR3 DNA is TGTGCTAGTGGTTCGAGCGGGAGCGAGCAGTACTTC. Drawing the rest from reference TRBV12-5 and TRBJ2-7, the complete variable domain is DARVTQTPRHKVTEMGQEVTMRCQPILGHNTVFWYRQTMMQGLELLAYFRNRAPLDDSGMPKDRFSAEMPDATLATLKIQPSEPRDSAVYFCASGSSGSEQYFGPGTRLTVT.

In this sample, this clone turned up a few times. The chain couples TRBV10-3 to TRBJ1-1; no reliable D call. The CDR3 extends over 12 amino acids. The germline V and J ends were trimmed by 2 bases and 10 bases, with 11 bases remaining between them. The germline V gene encodes CDR1 ENHRY and CDR2 SYGVKD. The CDR3 reads CAISEERWGAFF. CDR3 nucleotides: TGTGCCATCAGTGAGGAACGGTGGGGAGCTTTCTTT.

J is TRBJ2-2 and V is TRBV6-1; D gene uncertain. V shed 2 bases and J shed 9 bases, with 7 bases lying between them. CDR1 MNHNS and CDR2 SASEGT come from the germline V gene. CDR3 length: 12 amino acids. CDR3 amino acids: CASSERRWELFF. CDR3 bases: TGTGCCAGCAGTGAACGTCGTTGGGAGCTGTTTTTT.

Only one count was recorded for this clone. The CDR3 loop is CASSPGYPLSGANVLTF. CDR3 DNA sequence: TGCGCCAGCAGTCCAGGGTATCCCCTCTCTGGGGCCAACGTCCTGACTTTC. The J gene is TRBJ2-6, the V gene TRBV10-1; TRBD1 might be the D (5 bases). Germline CDR1 reads WNHNN; CDR2 reads SYGVQD (reference sequence). Trimming pared 5 bases from V and 0 bases from J, leaving 14 bases between. This CDR3 is built from 17 residues.

This clone showed up just once. The chain recombines TRBV6-1 with TRBJ1-4; 11 bases line up with TRBD1. Looked up from germline, CDR1 is MNHNS and CDR2 is SASEGT. The ends lost 8 bases at V and 0 bases at J; junction bases unmatched: 2. The CDR3 is made up of 15 amino acids. CDR3 sequence: CASGQGAATNEKLFF. CDR3 coding DNA: TGTGCCAGCGGACAGGGGGCCGCAACTAATGAAAAACTGTTTTTT.

This clone was observed once. The chain joins TRBV9 to TRBJ2-7; D is perhaps TRBD1 (6 bases). This CDR3 comprises 13 residues. Germline V gene sequence: CDR1 SGDLS, CDR2 YYNGEE. Trimming cost V 4 bases and J 1 base, with 9 bases left between them. DNA for the CDR3: TGTGCCAGCAGCCGTACAGGGTCCTACGAGCAGTACTTC. This translates into CASSRTGSYEQYF.

CDR3 bases: TGTGCCAGCAGTTACCCTCTTGGACAGGGGATTCACGAGCAGTACTTC. This sequence encodes CASSYPLGQGIHEQYF. V and J are TRBV6-5 and TRBJ2-7, with 9 positions matching TRBD1. CDR3 length equals 16 residues. With V trimmed by 2 bases and J by 5 bases, 10 bases remained unmatched. Germline assignment: CDR1 MNHEY and CDR2 SVGAGI.

CDR3 DNA sequence: TGTGCCAGCAGCCCAGACCGGCTTGGCACCTACAATGAGCAGTTCTTC. This encodes CASSPDRLGTYNEQFF. This chain links TRBV6-6 with TRBJ2-1, with D unresolved. The CDR3 length is 16 residues. Germline V gene lookup returns CDR1 MNHNY and CDR2 SVGAGI (reference sequence). Trimming took off 6 bases at V and 2 bases at J, with 17 bases between the two ends.

V is TRBV9 and J is TRBJ2-2; D gene unclear. The V gene's germline CDR1 is SGDLS and CDR2 YYNGEE. V shed 3 bases and J shed 6 bases, with 12 bases lying between them. CDR3 length: 14 amino acids. CDR3 sequence reads: CASSASQVAGELFF. CDR3 sequence (DNA): TGTGCCAGCAGCGCCTCCCAAGTGGCCGGGGAGCTGTTTTTT.

The chain joins TRBV5-6 to TRBJ2-1; 14 bases map to TRBD2. Unmatched junction bases numbered 4, after V lost 4 bases and J lost 4 bases. CDR3 length: 16 amino acids. Germline CDR1 SGHDT, CDR2 YYEEEE. The CDR3 reads CASSKRLAGGYNEQFF. In DNA form, the CDR3 reads TGTGCCAGCAGCAAAAGACTAGCGGGGGGGTACAATGAGCAGTTCTTC. Based on the CDR3 plus reference TRBV5-6 and TRBJ2-1, the full variable domain is DAGVTQSPTHLIKTRGQQVTLRCSPKSGHDTVSWYQQALGQGPQFIFQYYEEEERQRGNFPDRFSGHQFPNYSSELNVNALLLGDSALYLCASSKRLAGGYNEQFFGPGTRLTVL.

As to this clone: Other DNA sequences in this sample translate to the same CDR3. The J gene is TRBJ2-7, the V gene TRBV11-2; D gene ambiguous. CDR1 and CDR2 from the germline V gene are SGHAT and FQNNGV. The CDR3 has 12 amino acids. The ends were cut back, 2 bases at V and 3 bases at J, with 5 bases in the middle. For the CDR3, the DNA is TGTGCCAGCAGCTTAAACAGCTACGAGCAGTACTTC. This sequence encodes CASSLNSYEQYF.